This TCR beta chain was recorded in a study of T cell changes during pregnancy in multiple sclerosis. The assay was immunoSEQ multiplex PCR, and TCRdb's table has in-frame clones only and misses some. The table shows about 80,000 clones, with just over 90% occurring only once. Trimming cost V 2 bases and J 6 bases; bases outside gene matches: 6. This CDR3 spans 16 amino acids. The germline V gene has CDR1 MGHDK and CDR2 SYGVNS. The sample in question was peripheral blood, obtained before pregnancy. The gene calls are TRBV25-1 and TRBJ2-1, with 11 bases aligning to TRBD2. The clonotype was recovered from a female donor with multiple sclerosis, enrolled in a pregnancy study. Written as DNA, the CDR3 is TGTGCCAGCAGTGAAATTAGACTAGCGGGACGCAATGAGCAGTTCTTC. Translation: CASSEIRLAGRNEQFF. Looking up the rest from reference TRBV25-1 and TRBJ2-1 gives the full variable domain: EADIYQTPRYLVIGTGKKITLECSQTMGHDKMYWYQQDPGMELHLIHYSYGVNSTEKGDLSSESTVSRIRTEHFPLTLESARPSHTSQYLCASSEIRLAGRNEQFFGPGTRLTVL.